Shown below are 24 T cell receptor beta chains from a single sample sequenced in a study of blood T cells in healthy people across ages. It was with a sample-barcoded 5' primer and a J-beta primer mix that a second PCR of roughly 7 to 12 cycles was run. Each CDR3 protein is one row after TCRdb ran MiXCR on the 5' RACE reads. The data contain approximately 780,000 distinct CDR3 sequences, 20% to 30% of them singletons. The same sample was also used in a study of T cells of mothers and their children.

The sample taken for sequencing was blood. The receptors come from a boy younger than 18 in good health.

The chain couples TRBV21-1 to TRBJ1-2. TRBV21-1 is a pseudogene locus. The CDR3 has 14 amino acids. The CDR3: CASSKGPVLYGYTF. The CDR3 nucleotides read TGTGCCAGCAGCAAAGGTCCAGTCCTCTATGGCTACACCTTC.

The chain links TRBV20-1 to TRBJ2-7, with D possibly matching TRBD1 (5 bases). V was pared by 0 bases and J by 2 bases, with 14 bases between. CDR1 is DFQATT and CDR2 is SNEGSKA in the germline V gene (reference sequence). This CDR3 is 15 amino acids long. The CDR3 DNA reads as TGCAGTGCTAGAGATATCCAGGGCGCCGCCTACGAGCAGTACTTC. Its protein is CSARDIQGAAYEQYF.

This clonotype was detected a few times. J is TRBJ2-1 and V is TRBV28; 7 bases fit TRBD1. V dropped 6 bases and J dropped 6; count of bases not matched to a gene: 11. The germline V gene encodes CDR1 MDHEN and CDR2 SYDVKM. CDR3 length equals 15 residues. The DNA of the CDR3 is TGTGCCAGCAGAAAGGACAGGAGAGGGGTCAATGAGCAGTTCTTC. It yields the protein CASRKDRRGVNEQFF.

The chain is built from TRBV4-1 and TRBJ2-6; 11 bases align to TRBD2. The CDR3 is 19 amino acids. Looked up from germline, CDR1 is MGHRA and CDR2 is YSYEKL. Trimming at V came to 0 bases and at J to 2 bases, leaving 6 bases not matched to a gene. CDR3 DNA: TGCGCCAGCAGCCAAGATTCGCTAGCGGGAGGCGCTGGGGCCAACGTCCTGACTTTC. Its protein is CASSQDSLAGGAGANVLTF.

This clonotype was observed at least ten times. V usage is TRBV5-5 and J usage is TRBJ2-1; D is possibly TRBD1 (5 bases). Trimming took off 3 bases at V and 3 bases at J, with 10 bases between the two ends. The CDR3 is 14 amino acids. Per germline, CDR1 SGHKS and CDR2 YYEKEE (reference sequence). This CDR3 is CASSWVDIYNEQFF. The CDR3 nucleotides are TGTGCCAGCAGCTGGGTGGACATCTACAATGAGCAGTTCTTC.

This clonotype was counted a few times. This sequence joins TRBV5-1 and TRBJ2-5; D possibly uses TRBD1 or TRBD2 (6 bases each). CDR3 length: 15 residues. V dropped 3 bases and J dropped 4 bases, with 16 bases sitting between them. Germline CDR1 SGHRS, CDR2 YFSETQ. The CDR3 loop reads CASSSRGLRGETQYF. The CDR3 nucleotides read TGCGCCAGCAGCTCCCGGGGGCTAAGGGGAGAGACCCAGTACTTC.

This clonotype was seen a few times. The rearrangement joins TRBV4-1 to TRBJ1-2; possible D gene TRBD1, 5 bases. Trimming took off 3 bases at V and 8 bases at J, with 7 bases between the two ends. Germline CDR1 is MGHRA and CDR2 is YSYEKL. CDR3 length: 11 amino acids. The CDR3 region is CASSHQGGYTF. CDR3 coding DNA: TGCGCCAGCAGCCACCAGGGAGGCTACACCTTC.

CDR3 nucleotide sequence: TGTGCCAGCAGTTTACTGGAGAACTATGGCTACACCTTC. Amino acids: CASSLLENYGYTF. The V gene is TRBV12-3 or TRBV12-4, the J gene TRBJ1-2; D is uncertain. The CDR3 is made up of 13 amino acids. Trimming cost V 2 bases and J 2 bases, with 6 bases left between them.

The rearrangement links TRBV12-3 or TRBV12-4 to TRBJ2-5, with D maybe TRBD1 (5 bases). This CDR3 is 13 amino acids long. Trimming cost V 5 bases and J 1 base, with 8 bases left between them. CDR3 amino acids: CASSITGQETQYF. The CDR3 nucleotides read TGTGCCAGCAGTATAACAGGCCAAGAGACCCAGTACTTC.

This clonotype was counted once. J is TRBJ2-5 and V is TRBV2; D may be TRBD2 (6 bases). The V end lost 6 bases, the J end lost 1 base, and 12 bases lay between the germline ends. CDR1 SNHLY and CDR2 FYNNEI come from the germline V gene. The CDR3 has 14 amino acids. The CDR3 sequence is CASRVGGPQETQYF. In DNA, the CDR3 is TGTGCCAGCAGGGTGGGGGGACCCCAAGAGACCCAGTACTTC.

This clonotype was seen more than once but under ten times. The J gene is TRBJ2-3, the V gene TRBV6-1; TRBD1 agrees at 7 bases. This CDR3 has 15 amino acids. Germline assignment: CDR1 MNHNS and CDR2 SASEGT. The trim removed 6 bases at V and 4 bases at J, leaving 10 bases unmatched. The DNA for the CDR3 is TGTGCCAGCAGGATCAGGGACAGAACCCCAGATACGCAGTATTTT. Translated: CASRIRDRTPDTQYF.

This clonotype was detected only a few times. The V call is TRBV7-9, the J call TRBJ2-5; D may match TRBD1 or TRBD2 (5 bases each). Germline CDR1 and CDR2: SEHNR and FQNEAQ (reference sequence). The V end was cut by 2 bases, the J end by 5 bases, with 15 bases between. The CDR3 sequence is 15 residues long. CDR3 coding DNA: TGTGCCAGCAGCTTAACGGGGACCCCCCAGGAGACCCAGTACTTC. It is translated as CASSLTGTPQETQYF.

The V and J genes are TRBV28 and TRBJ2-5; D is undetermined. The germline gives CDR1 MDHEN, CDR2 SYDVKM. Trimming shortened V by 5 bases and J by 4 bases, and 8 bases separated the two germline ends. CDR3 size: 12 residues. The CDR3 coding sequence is TGTGCCAGCAGTATCCCCACAGAGACCCAGTACTTC. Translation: CASSIPTETQYF. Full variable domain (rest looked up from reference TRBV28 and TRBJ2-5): DVKVTQSSRYLVKRTGEKVFLECVQDMDHENMFWYRQDPGLGLRLIYFSYDVKMKEKGDIPEGYSVSREKKERFSLILESASTNQTSMYLCASSIPTETQYFGPGTRLLVL.

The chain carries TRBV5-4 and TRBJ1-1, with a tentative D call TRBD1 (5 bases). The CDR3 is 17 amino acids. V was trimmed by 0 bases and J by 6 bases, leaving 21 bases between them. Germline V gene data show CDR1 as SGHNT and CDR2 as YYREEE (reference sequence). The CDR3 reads CASSLAGQGSYRAEAFF. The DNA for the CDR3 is TGTGCCAGCAGCTTGGCAGGTCAGGGAAGCTATAGGGCTGAAGCTTTCTTT.

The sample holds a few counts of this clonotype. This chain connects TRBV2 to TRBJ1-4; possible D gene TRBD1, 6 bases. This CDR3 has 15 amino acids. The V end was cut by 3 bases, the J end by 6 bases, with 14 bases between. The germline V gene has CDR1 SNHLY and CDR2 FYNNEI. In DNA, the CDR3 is TGTGCCAGCAGTGATCCCCGCAGGGGCGATGAAAAACTGTTTTTT. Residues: CASSDPRRGDEKLFF.

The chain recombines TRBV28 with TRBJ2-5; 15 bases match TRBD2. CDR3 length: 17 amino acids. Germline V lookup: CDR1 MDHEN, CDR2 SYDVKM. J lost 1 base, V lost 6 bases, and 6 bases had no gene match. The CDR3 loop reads CASSLGLAGGLQETQYF. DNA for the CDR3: TGTGCCAGCAGCCTGGGACTAGCGGGGGGACTCCAAGAGACCCAGTACTTC.

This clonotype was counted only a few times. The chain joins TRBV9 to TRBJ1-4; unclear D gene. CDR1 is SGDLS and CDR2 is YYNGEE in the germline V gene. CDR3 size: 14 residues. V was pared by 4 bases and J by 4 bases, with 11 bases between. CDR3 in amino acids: CASSPDGFNEKLFF. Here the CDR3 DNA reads TGTGCCAGCAGCCCGGACGGGTTTAATGAAAAACTGTTTTTT.

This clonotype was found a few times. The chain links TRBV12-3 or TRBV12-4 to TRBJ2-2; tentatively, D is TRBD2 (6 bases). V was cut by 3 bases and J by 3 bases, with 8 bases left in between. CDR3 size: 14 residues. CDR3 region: CASSFGGDTGELFF. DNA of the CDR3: TGTGCCAGCAGTTTCGGAGGGGACACCGGGGAGCTGTTTTTT.

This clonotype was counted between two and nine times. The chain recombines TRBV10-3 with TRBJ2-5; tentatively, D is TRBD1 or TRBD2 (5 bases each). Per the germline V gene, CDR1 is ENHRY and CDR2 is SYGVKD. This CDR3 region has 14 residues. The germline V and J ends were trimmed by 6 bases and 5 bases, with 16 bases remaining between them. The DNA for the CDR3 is TGTGCCATCAGCTGGCGTTGGGGGATCGAGACCCAGTACTTC. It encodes CAISWRWGIETQYF.

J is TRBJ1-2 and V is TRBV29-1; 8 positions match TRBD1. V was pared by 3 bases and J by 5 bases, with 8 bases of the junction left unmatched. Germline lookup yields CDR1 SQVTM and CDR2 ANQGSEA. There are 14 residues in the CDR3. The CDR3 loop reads CSVEGYGTGYGYTF. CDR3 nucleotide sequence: TGCAGCGTTGAGGGTTACGGGACAGGATATGGCTACACCTTC. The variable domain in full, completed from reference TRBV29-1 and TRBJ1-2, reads SAVISQKPSRDICQRGTSLTIQCQVDSQVTMMFWYRQQPGQSLTLIATANQGSEATYESGFVIDKFPISRPNLTFSTLTVSNMSPEDSSIYLCSVEGYGTGYGYTFGSGTRLTVV.

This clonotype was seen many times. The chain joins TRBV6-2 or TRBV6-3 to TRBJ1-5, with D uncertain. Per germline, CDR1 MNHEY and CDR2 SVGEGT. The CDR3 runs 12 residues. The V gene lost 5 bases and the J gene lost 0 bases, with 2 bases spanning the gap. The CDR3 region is CASSDSNQPQHF. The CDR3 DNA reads TGTGCCAGCAGTGATAGCAATCAGCCCCAGCATTTT.

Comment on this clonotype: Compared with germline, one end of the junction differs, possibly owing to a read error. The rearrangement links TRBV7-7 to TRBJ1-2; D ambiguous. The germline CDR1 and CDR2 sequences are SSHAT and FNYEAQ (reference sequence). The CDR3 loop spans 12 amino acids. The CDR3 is CASSPRRHGYTF. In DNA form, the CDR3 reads TGTGCTAGCAGCCCAAGGCGGCATGGCTACACCTTC.

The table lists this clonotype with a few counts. CDR3: CASRNPQGGNTEAFF. Here the CDR3 DNA reads TGCGCCAGCAGAAATCCACAGGGGGGGAATACTGAAGCTTTCTTT. V and J are TRBV10-2 and TRBJ1-1, with 8 positions matching TRBD1. Germline V lookup: CDR1 WSHSY, CDR2 SAAADI. The length of the CDR3 is 15 residues. Trimming removed 6 bases from V and 5 bases from J; junction bases left unmatched: 11.

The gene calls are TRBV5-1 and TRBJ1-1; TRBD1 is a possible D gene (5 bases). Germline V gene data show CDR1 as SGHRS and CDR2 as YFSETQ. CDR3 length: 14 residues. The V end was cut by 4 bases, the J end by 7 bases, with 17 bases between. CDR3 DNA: TGCGCCAGCAGCGGCTTCGCGGGGCAGATTGAAGCTTTCTTT. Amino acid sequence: CASSGFAGQIEAFF. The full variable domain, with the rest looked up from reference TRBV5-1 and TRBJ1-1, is KAGVTQTPRYLIKTRGQQVTLSCSPISGHRSVSWYQQTPGQGLQFLFEYFSETQRNKGNFPGRFSGRQFSNSRSEMNVSTLELGDSALYLCASSGFAGQIEAFFGQGTRLTVV.